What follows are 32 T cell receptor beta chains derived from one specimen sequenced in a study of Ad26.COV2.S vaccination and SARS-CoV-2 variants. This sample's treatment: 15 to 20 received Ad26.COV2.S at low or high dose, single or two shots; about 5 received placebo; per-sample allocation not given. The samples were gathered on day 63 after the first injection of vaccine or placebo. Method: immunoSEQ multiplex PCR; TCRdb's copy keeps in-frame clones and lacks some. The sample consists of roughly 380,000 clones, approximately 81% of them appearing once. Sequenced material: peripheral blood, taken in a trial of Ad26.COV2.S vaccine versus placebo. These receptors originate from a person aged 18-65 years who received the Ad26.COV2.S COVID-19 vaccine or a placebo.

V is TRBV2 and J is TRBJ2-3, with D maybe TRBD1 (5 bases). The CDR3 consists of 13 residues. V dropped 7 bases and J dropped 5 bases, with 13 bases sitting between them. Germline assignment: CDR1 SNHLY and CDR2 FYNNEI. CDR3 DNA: TGTGCCAGCAATTTCCAGGGAAAAGATACGCAGTATTTT. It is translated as CASNFQGKDTQYF.

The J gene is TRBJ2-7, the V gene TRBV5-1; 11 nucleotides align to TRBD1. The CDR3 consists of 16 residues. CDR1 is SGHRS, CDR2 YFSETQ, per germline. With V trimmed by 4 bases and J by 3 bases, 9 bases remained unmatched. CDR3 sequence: CASSPTPGTGGYEQYF. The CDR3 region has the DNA TGCGCCAGCAGCCCTACCCCCGGGACAGGGGGCTACGAGCAGTACTTC.

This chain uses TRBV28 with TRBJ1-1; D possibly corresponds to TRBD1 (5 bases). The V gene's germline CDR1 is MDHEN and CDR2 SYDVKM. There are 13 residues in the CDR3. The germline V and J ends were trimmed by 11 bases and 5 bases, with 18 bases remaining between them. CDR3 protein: CALRTTKGTEAFF. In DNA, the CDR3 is TGTGCCCTCCGGACGACCAAGGGGACTGAAGCTTTCTTT.

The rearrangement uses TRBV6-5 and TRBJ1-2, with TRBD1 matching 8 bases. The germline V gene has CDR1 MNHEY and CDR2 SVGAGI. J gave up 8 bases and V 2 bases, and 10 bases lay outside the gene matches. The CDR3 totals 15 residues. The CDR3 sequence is CASSYSWQGAGGYTF. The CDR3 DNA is TGTGCCAGCAGTTACAGCTGGCAGGGGGCGGGCGGCTACACCTTC.

CDR3 sequence reads: CASSFRGRYEQYF. CDR3 nucleotides: TGTGCCAGCAGCTTCCGGGGGAGGTACGAGCAGTACTTC. The chain recombines TRBV7-2 with TRBJ2-7, with a possible D match to TRBD2 (6 bases). V lost 3 bases, J lost 4 bases, and 10 bases lay in between. Germline V gives CDR1 SGHTA, CDR2 FQGNSA. The CDR3 runs 13 residues.

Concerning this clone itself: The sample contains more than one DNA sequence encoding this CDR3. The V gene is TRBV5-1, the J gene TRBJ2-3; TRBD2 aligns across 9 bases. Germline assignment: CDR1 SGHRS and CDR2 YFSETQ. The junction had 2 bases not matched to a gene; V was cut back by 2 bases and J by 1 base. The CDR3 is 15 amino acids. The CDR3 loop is CASSFSGSGTDTQYF. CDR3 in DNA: TGCGCCAGCAGCTTTAGCGGGAGTGGCACAGATACGCAGTATTTT.

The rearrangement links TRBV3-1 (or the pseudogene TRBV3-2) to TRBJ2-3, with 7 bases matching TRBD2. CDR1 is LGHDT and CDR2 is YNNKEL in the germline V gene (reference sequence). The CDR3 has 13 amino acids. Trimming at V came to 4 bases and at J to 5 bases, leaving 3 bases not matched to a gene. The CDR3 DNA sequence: TGTGCCAGCAGCCGACTAGCAGTAGATACGCAGTATTTT. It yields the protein CASSRLAVDTQYF.

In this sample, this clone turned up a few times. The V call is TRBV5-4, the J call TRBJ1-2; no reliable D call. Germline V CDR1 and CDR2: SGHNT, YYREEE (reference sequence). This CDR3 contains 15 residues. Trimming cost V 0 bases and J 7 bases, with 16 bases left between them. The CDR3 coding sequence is TGTGCCAGCAGCTTGGCCCAGAAAGGGAGGCCTGGCTACACCTTC. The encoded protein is CASSLAQKGRPGYTF.

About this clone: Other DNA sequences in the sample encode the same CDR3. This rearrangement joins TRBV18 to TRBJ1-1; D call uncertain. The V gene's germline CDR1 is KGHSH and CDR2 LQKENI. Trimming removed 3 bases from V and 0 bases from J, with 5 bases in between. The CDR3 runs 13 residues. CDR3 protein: CASSPGLNTEAFF. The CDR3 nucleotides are TGTGCCAGCTCACCCGGGCTGAACACTGAAGCTTTCTTT.

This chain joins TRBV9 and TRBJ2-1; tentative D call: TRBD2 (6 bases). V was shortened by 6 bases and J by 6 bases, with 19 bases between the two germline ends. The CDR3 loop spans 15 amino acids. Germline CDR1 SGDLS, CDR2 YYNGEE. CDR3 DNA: TGTGCCAGCAACACCGGATCCGGGAGTCTCAATGAGCAGTTCTTC. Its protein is CASNTGSGSLNEQFF.

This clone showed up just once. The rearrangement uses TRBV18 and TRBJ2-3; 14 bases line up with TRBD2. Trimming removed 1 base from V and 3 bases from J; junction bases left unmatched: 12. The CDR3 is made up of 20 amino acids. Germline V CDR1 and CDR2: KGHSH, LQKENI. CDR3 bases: TGTGCCAGCTCACCACTGGGACTAGCGGGAGCGTTTTCCCAAACAGATACGCAGTATTTT. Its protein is CASSPLGLAGAFSQTDTQYF.

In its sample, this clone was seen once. The chain's CDR3 is CASSLGPVQETQYF. The CDR3 DNA is TGTGCCAGCAGCTTGGGCCCCGTCCAAGAGACCCAGTACTTC. The V and J genes are TRBV5-4 and TRBJ2-5; D not resolved. Trimming removed 0 bases at V and 1 base at J, with 7 bases between. Germline values: CDR1 SGHNT, CDR2 YYREEE (reference sequence). The CDR3 is 14 residues long.

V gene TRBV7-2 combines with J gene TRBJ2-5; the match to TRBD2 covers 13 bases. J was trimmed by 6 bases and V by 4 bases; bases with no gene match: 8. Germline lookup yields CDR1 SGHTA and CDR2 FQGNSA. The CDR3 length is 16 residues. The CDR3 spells CASSSTSGGAGKTQYF. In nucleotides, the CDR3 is TGTGCCAGCAGCTCAACTAGCGGGGGGGCCGGAAAGACCCAGTACTTC.

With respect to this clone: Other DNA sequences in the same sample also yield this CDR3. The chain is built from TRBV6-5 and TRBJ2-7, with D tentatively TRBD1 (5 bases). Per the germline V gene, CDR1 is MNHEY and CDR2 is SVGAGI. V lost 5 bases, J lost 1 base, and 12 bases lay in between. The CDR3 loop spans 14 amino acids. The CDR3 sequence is CASSIRDRSYEQYF. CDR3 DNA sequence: TGTGCCAGCAGTATCCGAGACAGATCCTACGAGCAGTACTTC.

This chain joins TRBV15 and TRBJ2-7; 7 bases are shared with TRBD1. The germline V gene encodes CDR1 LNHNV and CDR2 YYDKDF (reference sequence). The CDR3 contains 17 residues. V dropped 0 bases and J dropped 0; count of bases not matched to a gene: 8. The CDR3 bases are TGTGCCACCAGCAGAGATTGGAAACAGGGGCACTCCTACGAGCAGTACTTC. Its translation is CATSRDWKQGHSYEQYF.

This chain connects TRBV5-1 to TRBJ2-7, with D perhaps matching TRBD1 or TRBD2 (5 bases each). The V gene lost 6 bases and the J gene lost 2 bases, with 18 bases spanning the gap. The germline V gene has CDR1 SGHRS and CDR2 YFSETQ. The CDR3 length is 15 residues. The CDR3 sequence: CASNPGLGRTYEQYF. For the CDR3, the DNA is TGCGCCAGCAACCCGGGGCTAGGAAGAACCTACGAGCAGTACTTC.

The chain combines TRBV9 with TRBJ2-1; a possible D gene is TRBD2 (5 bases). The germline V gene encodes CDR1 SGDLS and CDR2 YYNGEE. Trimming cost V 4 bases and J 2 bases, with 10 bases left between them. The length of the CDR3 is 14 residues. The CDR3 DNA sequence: TGTGCCAGCAGCCTCAGCGGACCCTACAATGAGCAGTTCTTC. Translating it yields CASSLSGPYNEQFF.

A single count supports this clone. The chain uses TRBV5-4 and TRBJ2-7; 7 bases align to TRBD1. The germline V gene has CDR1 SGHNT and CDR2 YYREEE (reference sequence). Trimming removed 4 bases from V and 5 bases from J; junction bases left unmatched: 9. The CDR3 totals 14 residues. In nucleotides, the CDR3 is TGTGCCAGCAGCGCCAGACAGGGCGCCAACGAGCAGTACTTC. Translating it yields CASSARQGANEQYF.

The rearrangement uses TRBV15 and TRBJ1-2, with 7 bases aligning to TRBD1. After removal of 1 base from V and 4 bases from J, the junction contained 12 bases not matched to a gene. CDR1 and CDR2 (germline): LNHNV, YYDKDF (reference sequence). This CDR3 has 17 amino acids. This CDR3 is CATSRGQGGMIGYGYTF. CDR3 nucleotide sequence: TGTGCCACCAGCAGAGGCCAGGGGGGGATGATCGGCTATGGCTACACCTTC. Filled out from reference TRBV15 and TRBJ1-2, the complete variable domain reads DAMVIQNPRYQVTQFGKPVTLSCSQTLNHNVMYWYQQKSSQAPKLLFHYYDKDFNNEADTPDNFQSRRPNTSFCFLDIRSPGLGDTAMYLCATSRGQGGMIGYGYTFGSGTRLTVV.

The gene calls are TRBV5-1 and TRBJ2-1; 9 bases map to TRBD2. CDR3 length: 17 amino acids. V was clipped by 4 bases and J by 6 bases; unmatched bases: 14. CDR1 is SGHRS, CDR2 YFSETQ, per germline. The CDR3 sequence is CASSLEGGRAVVNEQFF. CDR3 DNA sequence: TGCGCCAGCAGCCTCGAGGGCGGGAGGGCGGTGGTCAATGAGCAGTTCTTC.

Here the CDR3 DNA reads TGTGCCAGCAGCTTGGAATCAGGGGCGGTCAGCGAGCAGTACTTC. This translates into CASSLESGAVSEQYF. V usage is TRBV5-8 and J usage is TRBJ2-7; maybe TRBD1 (6 bases). V was shortened by 0 bases and J by 6 bases, with 16 bases between the two germline ends. The germline V gene has CDR1 SGHTS and CDR2 YDEGEE. The CDR3 is 15 amino acids. The full variable domain, with the rest looked up from reference TRBV5-8 and TRBJ2-7, is EAGVTQSPTHLIKTRGQQATLRCSPISGHTSVYWYQQALGLGLQFLLWYDEGEERNRGNFPPRFSGRQFPNYSSELNVNALELEDSALYLCASSLESGAVSEQYFGPGTRLTVT.

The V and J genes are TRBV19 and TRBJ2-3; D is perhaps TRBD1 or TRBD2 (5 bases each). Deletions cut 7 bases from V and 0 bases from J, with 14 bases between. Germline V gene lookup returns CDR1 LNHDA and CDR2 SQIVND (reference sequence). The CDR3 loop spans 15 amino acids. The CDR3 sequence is CASNPGTSSTDTQYF. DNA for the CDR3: TGTGCCAGTAATCCTGGGACGAGTAGCACAGATACGCAGTATTTT.

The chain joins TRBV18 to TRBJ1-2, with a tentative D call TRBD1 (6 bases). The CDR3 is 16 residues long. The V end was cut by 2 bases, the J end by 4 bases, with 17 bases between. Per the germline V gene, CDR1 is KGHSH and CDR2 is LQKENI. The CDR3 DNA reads TGTGCCAGCTCACCAGCGACGTTGGGGGCGGGCTATGGCTACACCTTC. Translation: CASSPATLGAGYGYTF.

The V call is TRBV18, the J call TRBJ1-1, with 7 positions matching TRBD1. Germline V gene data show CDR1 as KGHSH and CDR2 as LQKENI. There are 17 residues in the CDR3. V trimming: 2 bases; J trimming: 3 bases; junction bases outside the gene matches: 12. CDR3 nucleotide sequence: TGTGCCAGCTCACCAGGGGGACAGAGAAGGATAGACACTGAAGCTTTCTTT. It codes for CASSPGGQRRIDTEAFF.

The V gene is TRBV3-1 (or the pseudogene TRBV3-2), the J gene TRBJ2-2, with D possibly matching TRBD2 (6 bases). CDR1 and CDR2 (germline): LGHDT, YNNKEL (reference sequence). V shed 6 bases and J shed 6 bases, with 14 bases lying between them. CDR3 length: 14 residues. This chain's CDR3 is CASRPTRGAGELFF. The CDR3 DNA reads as TGTGCCAGCAGGCCGACTAGGGGAGCCGGGGAGCTGTTTTTT.

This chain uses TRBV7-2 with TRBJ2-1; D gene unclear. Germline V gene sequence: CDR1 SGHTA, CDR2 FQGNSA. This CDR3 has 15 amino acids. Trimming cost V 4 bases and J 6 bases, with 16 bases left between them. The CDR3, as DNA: TGTGCCAGCAGCTCCCCGAGAAGCGCCCTCAATGAGCAGTTCTTC. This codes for CASSSPRSALNEQFF.

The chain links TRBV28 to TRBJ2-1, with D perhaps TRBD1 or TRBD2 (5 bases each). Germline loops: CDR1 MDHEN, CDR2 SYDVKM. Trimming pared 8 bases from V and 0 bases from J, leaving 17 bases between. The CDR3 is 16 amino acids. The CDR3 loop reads CASGTGTASSYNEQFF. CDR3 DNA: TGTGCCAGCGGGACGGGGACGGCAAGCTCCTACAATGAGCAGTTCTTC.

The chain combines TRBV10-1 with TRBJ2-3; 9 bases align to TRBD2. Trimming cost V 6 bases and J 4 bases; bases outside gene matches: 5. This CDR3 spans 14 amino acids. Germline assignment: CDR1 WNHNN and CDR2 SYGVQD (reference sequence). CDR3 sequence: CASSVAGVPDTQYF. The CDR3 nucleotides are TGCGCCAGCAGCGTAGCGGGAGTCCCAGATACGCAGTATTTT.

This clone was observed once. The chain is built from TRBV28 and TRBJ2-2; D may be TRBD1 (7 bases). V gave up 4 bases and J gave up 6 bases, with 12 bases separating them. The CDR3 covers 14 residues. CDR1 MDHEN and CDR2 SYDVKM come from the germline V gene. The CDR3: CASSSQGEAGELFF. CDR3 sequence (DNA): TGTGCCAGCAGTTCCCAGGGGGAGGCCGGGGAGCTGTTTTTT.

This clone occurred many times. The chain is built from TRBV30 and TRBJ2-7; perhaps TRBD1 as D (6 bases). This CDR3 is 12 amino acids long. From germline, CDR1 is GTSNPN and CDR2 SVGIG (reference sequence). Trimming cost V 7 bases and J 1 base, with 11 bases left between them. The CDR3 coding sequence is TGTGCCTTTAACAGGGAATCCTACGAGCAGTACTTC. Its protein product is CAFNRESYEQYF. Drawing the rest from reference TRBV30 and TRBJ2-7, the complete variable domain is SQTIHQWPATLVQPVGSPLSLECTVEGTSNPNLYWYRQAAGRGLQLLFYSVGIGQISSEVPQNLSASRPQDRQFILSSKKLLLSDSGFYLCAFNRESYEQYFGPGTRLTVT.

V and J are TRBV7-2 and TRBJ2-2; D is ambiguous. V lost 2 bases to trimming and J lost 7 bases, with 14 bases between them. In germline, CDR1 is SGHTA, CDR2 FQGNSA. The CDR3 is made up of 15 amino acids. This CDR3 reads CASSLRSEGIGELFF. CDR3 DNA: TGTGCCAGCAGCTTACGGAGTGAAGGGATCGGGGAGCTGTTTTTT.

The CDR3 region is CASSPPGLAGFYEQYF. The CDR3 coding sequence is TGTGCCAGCAGCCCCCCCGGACTAGCGGGATTCTACGAGCAGTACTTC. The chain carries TRBV27 and TRBJ2-7; 12 bases are a match to TRBD2. J lost 3 bases, V lost 6 bases, and 9 bases had no gene match. Per germline, CDR1 MNHEY and CDR2 SMNVEV (reference sequence). The CDR3 extends over 16 amino acids.